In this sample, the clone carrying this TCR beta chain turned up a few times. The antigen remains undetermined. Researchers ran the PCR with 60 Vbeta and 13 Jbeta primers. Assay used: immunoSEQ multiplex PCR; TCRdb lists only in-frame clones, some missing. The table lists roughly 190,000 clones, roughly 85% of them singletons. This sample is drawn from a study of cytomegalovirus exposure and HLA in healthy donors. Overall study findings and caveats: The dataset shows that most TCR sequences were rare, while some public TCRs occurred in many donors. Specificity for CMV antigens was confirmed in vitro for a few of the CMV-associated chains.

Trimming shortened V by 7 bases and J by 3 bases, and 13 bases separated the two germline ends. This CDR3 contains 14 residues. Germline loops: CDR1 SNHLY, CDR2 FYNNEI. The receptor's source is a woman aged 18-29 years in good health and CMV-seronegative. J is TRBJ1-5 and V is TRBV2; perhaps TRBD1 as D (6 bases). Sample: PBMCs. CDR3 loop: CASTRRGNNQPQHF. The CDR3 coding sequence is TGTGCCAGCACCCGCAGGGGAAACAATCAGCCCCAGCATTTT.